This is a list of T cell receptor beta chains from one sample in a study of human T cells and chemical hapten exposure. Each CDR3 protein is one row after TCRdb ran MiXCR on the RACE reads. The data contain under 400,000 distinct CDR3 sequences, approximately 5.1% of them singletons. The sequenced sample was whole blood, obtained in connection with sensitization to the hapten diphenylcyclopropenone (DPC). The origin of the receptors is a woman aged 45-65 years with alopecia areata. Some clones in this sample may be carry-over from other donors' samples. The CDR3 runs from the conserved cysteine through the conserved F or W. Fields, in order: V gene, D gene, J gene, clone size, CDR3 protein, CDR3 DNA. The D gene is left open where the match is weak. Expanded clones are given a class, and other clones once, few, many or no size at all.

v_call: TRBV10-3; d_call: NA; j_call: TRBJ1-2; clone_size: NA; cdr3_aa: CAISELTGYYGYTF; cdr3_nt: TGTGCCATCAGTGAATTGACGGGATACTATGGCTACACCTTC
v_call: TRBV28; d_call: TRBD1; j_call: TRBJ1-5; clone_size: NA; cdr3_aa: CASRPNRGGNQPQHF; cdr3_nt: TGTGCCAGCAGGCCTAACAGGGGAGGCAATCAGCCCCAGCATTTT
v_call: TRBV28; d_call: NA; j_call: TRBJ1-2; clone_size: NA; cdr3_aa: CASSPTSDAGYTF; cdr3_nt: TGTGCCAGCAGTCCCACTTCGGACGCTGGCTACACCTTC
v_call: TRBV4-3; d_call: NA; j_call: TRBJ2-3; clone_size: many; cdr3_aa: CASSQDRMPALTDTQYF; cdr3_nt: TGCGCCAGCAGCCAAGATAGGATGCCGGCTCTTACAGATACGCAGTATTTT
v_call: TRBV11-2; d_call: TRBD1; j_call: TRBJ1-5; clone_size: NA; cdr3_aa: CASSLGRGLDQPQHF; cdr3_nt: TGTGCCAGCAGCTTGGGCAGGGGGCTCGATCAGCCCCAGCATTTT
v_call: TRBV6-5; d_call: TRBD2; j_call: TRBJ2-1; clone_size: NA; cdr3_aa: CASSRLAGAGEQFF; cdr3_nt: TGTGCCAGCAGTAGACTAGCGGGGGCAGGGGAGCAGTTCTTC
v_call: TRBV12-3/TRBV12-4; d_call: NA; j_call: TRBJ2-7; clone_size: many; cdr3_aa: CASCGKQTSYEQYF; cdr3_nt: TGTGCCAGCTGTGGGAAGCAGACATCCTACGAGCAGTACTTC
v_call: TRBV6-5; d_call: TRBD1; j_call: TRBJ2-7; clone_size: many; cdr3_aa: CASSVDREPYEQYF; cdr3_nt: TGTGCCAGCAGCGTGGACAGGGAACCTTACGAGCAGTACTTC
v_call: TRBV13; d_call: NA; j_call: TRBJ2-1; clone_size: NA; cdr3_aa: CASSPPLNNEQFF; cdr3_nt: TGTGCCAGCAGCCCCCCCCTAAACAATGAGCAGTTCTTC
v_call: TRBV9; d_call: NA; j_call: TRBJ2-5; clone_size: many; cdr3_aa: CASSVLGVAGQETQYF; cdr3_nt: TGTGCCAGCAGCGTATTAGGAGTGGCCGGTCAGGAGACCCAGTACTTC